This T cell receptor beta chain was obtained from a study of T-cell memory formation after mild COVID-19. Study-wide background: Largely donor-specific TCR clusters were found. Study outcomes and limitations: A subset of responding clones appeared in pre-infection memory, suggesting cross-reactive memory joined. Shrinking CD4+ clones resided mostly in CM and EM, and CD8+ ones in EMRA.

Amplification by 5'RACE using constant-segment primers produced TCR alpha and TCR beta cDNA libraries that carried sample barcodes and UMIs. One entry per CDR3 protein, called by TCRdb with MiXCR from the 5' RACE reads. The data contain 90,000 to 120,000 distinct CDR3 sequences, approximately 10% of them singletons. In regard to this clonotype: Its antigen is not known.

V lost 2 bases, J lost 7 bases, and 6 bases stayed unmatched. Germline CDR1 MNHEY, CDR2 SVGEGT. The CDR3 consists of 15 residues. Sequenced material: PBMCs or a T cell subset sorted from them (not recorded which). This TCR was recovered from a man between 18 and 29 years old who had mild COVID-19 (a few samples of this study predate the infection). Cell type and time point are not known. This chain links TRBV6-2 or TRBV6-3 with TRBJ2-1; 9 bases are shared with TRBD1. CDR3 sequence: CASSYRDRAKNEQFF. The CDR3 coding sequence is TGTGCCAGCAGTTACCGGGACAGGGCGAAGAATGAGCAGTTCTTC.